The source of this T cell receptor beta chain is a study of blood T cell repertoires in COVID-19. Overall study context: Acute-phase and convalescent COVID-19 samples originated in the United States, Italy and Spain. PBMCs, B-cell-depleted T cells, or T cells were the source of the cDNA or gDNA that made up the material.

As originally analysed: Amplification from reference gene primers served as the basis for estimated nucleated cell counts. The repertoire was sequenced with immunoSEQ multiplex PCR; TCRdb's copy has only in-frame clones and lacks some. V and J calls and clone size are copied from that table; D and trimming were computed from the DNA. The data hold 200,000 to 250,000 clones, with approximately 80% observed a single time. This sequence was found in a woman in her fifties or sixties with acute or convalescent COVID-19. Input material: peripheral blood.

The CDR3 DNA reads as TGTGCCAGCAGTCGGACACCTCAAGAGACCCAGTACTTC. Encoded protein: CASSRTPQETQYF. The chain combines TRBV6-5 with TRBJ2-5, with TRBD1 as a possible D gene (5 bases). The CDR3 has 13 amino acids. V lost 5 bases to trimming and J lost 2 bases, with 9 bases between them. Germline assignment: CDR1 MNHEY and CDR2 SVGAGI.